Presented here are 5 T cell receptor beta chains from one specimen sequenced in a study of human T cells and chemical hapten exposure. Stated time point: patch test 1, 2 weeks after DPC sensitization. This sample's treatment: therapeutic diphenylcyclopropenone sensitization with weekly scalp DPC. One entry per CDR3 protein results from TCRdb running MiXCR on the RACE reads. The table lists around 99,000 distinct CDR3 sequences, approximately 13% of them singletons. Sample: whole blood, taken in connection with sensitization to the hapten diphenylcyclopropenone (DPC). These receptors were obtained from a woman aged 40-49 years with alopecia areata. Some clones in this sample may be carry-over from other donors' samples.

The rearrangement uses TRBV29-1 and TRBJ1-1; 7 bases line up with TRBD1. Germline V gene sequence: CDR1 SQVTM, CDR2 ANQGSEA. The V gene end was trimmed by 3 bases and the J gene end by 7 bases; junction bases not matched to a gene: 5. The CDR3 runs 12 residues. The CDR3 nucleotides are TGCAGCGTTGACGATACAGGGGATGAAGCTTTCTTT. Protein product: CSVDDTGDEAFF.

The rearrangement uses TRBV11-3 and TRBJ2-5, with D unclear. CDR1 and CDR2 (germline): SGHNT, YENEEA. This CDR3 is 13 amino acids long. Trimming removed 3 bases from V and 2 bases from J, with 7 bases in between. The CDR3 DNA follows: TGTGCCAGCAGCTTGAACCTGCAAGAGACCCAGTACTTC. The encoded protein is CASSLNLQETQYF.

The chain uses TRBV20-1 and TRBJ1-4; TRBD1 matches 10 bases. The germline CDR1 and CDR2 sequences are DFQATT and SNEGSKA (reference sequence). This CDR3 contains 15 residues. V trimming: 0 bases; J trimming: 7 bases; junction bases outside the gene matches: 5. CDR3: CSARDPGQGGEKLFF. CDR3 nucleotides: TGCAGTGCTAGAGACCCCGGACAGGGGGGTGAAAAACTGTTTTTT.

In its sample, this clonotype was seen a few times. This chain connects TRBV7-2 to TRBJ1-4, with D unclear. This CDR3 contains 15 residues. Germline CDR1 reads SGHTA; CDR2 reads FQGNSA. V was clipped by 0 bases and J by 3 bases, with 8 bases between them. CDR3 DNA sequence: TGTGCCAGCAGCTTAGCCCGGGCCCCTAATGAAAAACTGTTTTTT. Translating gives CASSLARAPNEKLFF.

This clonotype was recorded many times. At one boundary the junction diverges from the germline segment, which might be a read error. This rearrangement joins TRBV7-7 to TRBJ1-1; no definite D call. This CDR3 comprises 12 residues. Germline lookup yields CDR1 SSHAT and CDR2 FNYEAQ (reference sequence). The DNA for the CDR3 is TGTGCTAGCAGCTTACAGAACACTGAAGCTTTCTTT. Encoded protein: CASSLQNTEAFF.